The 25 T cell receptor beta chains in this list originate from one sample, sequenced in a study of T cells expressing NK-cell markers. TCRdb reworked the 5' RACE reads into one entry per CDR3 protein, no DNA. Its listing shows hundreds of thousands of distinct CDR3 sequences. The material sequenced was blood T cells: a sorted CD56 or NKG2C T cell subset, CD4+ or CD8+ T cells, or bulk PBMC T cells (not recorded which). The receptors come from a man between 18 and 35 years old in good health.

The chain carries TRBV7-9 and TRBJ2-3; TCRdb outputs TRBD2, but without DNA this stays unchecked. CDR1 and CDR2 (germline): SEHNR, FQNEAQ (reference sequence). The CDR3 is made up of 17 amino acids. CDR3 residues: CASSLITGGPTSDTQYF.

This rearrangement joins TRBV29-1 to TRBJ2-3. This CDR3 comprises 11 residues. Per the germline V gene, CDR1 is SQVTM and CDR2 is ANQGSEA. CDR3: CSVLFTDTQYF.

The CDR3 loop reads CASSLQGAFEQYF. The genes are TRBV7-2 and TRBJ2-7; lacking DNA, the TRBD1 call made by TCRdb goes unchecked. The CDR3 has 13 amino acids. Germline V CDR1 and CDR2: SGHTA, FQGNSA.

The CDR3 is CASSLGGESYNEQFF. The chain has TRBV5-1 and TRBJ2-1. CDR1 and CDR2 from the germline V gene are SGHRS and YFSETQ. There are 15 residues in the CDR3.

The chain couples TRBV3-1 to TRBJ2-2. CDR3 length: 15 residues. Germline CDR1 and CDR2: LGHDT and YNNKEL (reference sequence). CDR3 in amino acids: CASRTNVPWTGELFF.

This rearrangement joins TRBV20-1 to TRBJ1-5. CDR1 and CDR2 (germline): DFQATT, SNEGSKA (reference sequence). This CDR3 is built from 16 residues. CDR3 residues: CSAEGGVLHSNQPQHF.

The chain links TRBV27 to TRBJ1-1; there is no DNA to check the TCRdb D call of TRBD1. Germline lookup yields CDR1 MNHEY and CDR2 SMNVEV (reference sequence). CDR3 length equals 20 residues. The CDR3 sequence: CASSLRGMIVLGGWNTEAFF.

This rearrangement joins TRBV5-1 to TRBJ2-1; the D call from TCRdb, TRBD2, cannot be confirmed without DNA. CDR1 is SGHRS, CDR2 YFSETQ, per germline. The CDR3 covers 15 residues. CDR3 in amino acids: CASSWALAGEDEQFF.

The rearrangement joins TRBV11-3 to TRBJ2-2; TCRdb indicates TRBD1, and absent DNA this call remains unverified. The germline V gene has CDR1 SGHNT and CDR2 YENEEA. CDR3 length: 16 residues. The chain's CDR3 is CASSLKGARNTGELFF. The full variable domain, its missing parts supplied by reference TRBV11-3 and TRBJ2-2, is EAGVVQSPRYKIIEKKQPVAFWCNPISGHNTLYWYLQNLGQGPELLIRYENEEAVDDSQLPKDRFSAERLKGVDSTLKIQPAELGDSAVYLCASSLKGARNTGELFFGEGSRLTVL.

The rearrangement links TRBV11-1 to TRBJ2-1; TCRdb reports TRBD2, a call that lacks DNA to check it against. The germline CDR1 and CDR2 sequences are SGHAT and FQDESV (reference sequence). This CDR3 has 14 residues. The CDR3 region is CASSLETRDNEQFF.

V and J are TRBV3-1 and TRBJ2-1. Germline lookup yields CDR1 LGHDT and CDR2 YNNKEL (reference sequence). The CDR3 contains 11 residues. The CDR3 spells CASSQGFISFF.

This chain joins TRBV25-1 and TRBJ1-2. This CDR3 comprises 11 residues. Germline CDR1 and CDR2: MGHDK and SYGVNS. CDR3 residues: CASSDAGGYTF.

The chain is built from TRBV7-8 and TRBJ2-1; TCRdb names TRBD1, which stays unverified in the absence of DNA. From germline, CDR1 is SGHVS and CDR2 FQNEAQ. This CDR3 is built from 17 residues. Here the CDR3 reads CASSSVWTAISYNEQFF.

This chain uses TRBV11-3 with TRBJ2-3; TCRdb picks TRBD1, but there is no DNA to check that call. The CDR3 sequence is 15 residues long. The V gene's germline CDR1 is SGHNT and CDR2 YENEEA. The CDR3 is CASSPMTGWGDTQYF.

V usage is TRBV12-3 or TRBV12-4 and J usage is TRBJ2-2; the TRBD2 assignment by TCRdb is unverifiable without DNA. CDR3 size: 18 residues. Here the CDR3 reads CASRRSTGTHWGTGELFF.

The chain carries TRBV30 and TRBJ2-7; TCRdb's D call of TRBD2 is untestable without DNA. This CDR3 has 13 residues. CDR1 GTSNPN and CDR2 SVGIG come from the germline V gene (reference sequence). The CDR3 here is CACSSGSSYEQYF.

CDR3 protein: CASSPYQREQFNEQFF. The gene calls are TRBV7-8 and TRBJ2-1; TCRdb names TRBD2, which stays unverified in the absence of DNA. The CDR3 runs to 16 residues. Germline V lookup: CDR1 SGHVS, CDR2 FQNEAQ. Based on the CDR3 plus reference TRBV7-8 and TRBJ2-1, the full variable domain is GAGVSQSPRYKVAKRGQDVALRCDPISGHVSLFWYQQALGQGPEFLTYFQNEAQLDKSGLPSDRFFAERPEGSVSTLKIQRTQQEDSAVYLCASSPYQREQFNEQFFGPGTRLTVL.

The chain couples TRBV20-1 to TRBJ1-5; TCRdb calls TRBD1, which cannot be checked without DNA. This CDR3 has 13 amino acids. The V gene's germline CDR1 is DFQATT and CDR2 SNEGSKA (reference sequence). CDR3 sequence reads: CSARSSGAEPQHF.

The chain is built from TRBV5-1 and TRBJ1-5; with no DNA, the TCRdb D assignment of TRBD1 cannot be verified. The germline V gene has CDR1 SGHRS and CDR2 YFSETQ. There are 17 residues in the CDR3. CDR3 loop: CASSPGTGPDGNQPQHF. Together with reference TRBV5-1 and TRBJ1-5, the CDR3 gives the full variable domain: KAGVTQTPRYLIKTRGQQVTLSCSPISGHRSVSWYQQTPGQGLQFLFEYFSETQRNKGNFPGRFSGRQFSNSRSEMNVSTLELGDSALYLCASSPGTGPDGNQPQHFGDGTRLSIL.

This chain connects TRBV28 to TRBJ2-4; TCRdb's D call of TRBD2 is untestable without DNA. CDR3 length: 14 residues. Per germline, CDR1 MDHEN and CDR2 SYDVKM. The CDR3 loop is CASNDAGAGDIQYF.

The chain links TRBV15 to TRBJ1-1. CDR3 size: 14 residues. CDR1 is LNHNV, CDR2 YYDKDF, per germline (reference sequence). The CDR3 is CATSSPREDTEAFF.

The genes are TRBV5-1 and TRBJ2-1; the D call from TCRdb, TRBD1, cannot be confirmed without DNA. CDR3 length equals 16 residues. Germline-derived CDR1 and CDR2 are SGHRS and YFSETQ. This chain's CDR3 is CASSLAGTGPYNEQFF.

This chain links TRBV6-1 with TRBJ2-7; TCRdb names TRBD1, which stays unverified in the absence of DNA. The CDR3 runs to 15 residues. The germline CDR1 and CDR2 sequences are MNHNS and SASEGT. CDR3 amino acids: CASRPRQGFSYEQYF.

The chain is built from TRBV20-1 and TRBJ1-1. In germline, CDR1 is DFQATT, CDR2 SNEGSKA (reference sequence). The CDR3 consists of 14 residues. The CDR3 reads CSARPPDMNTEAFF.

V is TRBV9 and J is TRBJ1-1; TCRdb indicates TRBD1, and absent DNA this call remains unverified. Looked up from germline, CDR1 is SGDLS and CDR2 is YYNGEE. The CDR3 totals 16 residues. The CDR3 loop is CASSEGPQGANTEAFF.